This T cell receptor (beta chain) was observed in a study of blood T cells in healthy people across ages. This clonotype was observed at least ten times. The CDR3 covers 15 residues. With 7 bases clipped from V and 3 bases from J, the junction kept 11 bases outside the gene matches. The V gene's germline CDR1 is MNHEY and CDR2 SMNVEV (reference sequence). Sample-barcoded 5' priming and a J-beta primer mix drove a second PCR of 7 to 11 cycles. TCRdb re-analysed the 5' RACE reads in MiXCR, keeping a single row per CDR3 protein. The sample records approximately 490,000 distinct CDR3 sequences, about 25% being singletons. These data are also associated with another study on T cells of mothers and their children.

The source of this sequence is a boy aged 5-17 years in good health. Sequencing was performed on blood. V and J are TRBV27 and TRBJ2-7; 8 nucleotides align to TRBD1. CDR3 nucleotide sequence: TGTGCCAGCACCGAAAGGGCAGGGGGCCTCTACGAGCAGTACTTC. It yields the protein CASTERAGGLYEQYF.